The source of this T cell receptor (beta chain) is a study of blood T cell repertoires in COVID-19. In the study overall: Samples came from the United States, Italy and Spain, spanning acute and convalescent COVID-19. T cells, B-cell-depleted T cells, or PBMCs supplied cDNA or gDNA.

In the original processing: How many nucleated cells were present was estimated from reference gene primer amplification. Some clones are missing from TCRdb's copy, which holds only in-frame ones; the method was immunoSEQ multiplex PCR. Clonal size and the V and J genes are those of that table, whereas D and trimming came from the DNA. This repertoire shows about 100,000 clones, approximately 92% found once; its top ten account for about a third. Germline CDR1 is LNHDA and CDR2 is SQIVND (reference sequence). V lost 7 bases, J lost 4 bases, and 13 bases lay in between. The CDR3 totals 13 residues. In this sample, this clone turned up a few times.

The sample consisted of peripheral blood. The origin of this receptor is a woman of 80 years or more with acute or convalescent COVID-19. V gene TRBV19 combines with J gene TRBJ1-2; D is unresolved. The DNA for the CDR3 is TGTGCCAGTACGGGTAAGAAGAGCTATGGCTACACCTTC. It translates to CASTGKKSYGYTF.